This paragraph covers one TCR beta chain sequence. Data came from immunoSEQ multiplex PCR; TCRdb stores just in-frame clones and leaves some out. The sample has 78,000 or so clones; approximately 84% are singletons. This sample is drawn from a study of OX40 agonist ivuxolimab in advanced cancers. The germline CDR1 and CDR2 sequences are LNHDA and SQIVND (reference sequence). There are 15 residues in the CDR3. The V and J ends lost 6 bases and 3 bases respectively, with 15 bases between them. The V call is TRBV19, the J call TRBJ2-1; possible D gene TRBD1, 6 bases. The sample was CD4+ or CD8+ T cells sorted from blood, taken in a trial of the OX40 agonist ivuxolimab. The receptor comes from an adult with an advanced solid tumor such as melanoma, head and neck, liver or kidney cancer. Here the CDR3 reads CASRSGAFNYNEQFF. Written as DNA, the CDR3 is TGTGCCAGTAGATCAGGGGCCTTTAACTACAATGAGCAGTTCTTC.